This is a list of T cell receptor beta chains from one sample in a study of cytomegalovirus exposure and HLA in healthy donors. Generated by immunoSEQ multiplex PCR, the TCRdb table keeps only in-frame clones and is missing some. The data hold 65,000 or so clones, with 70% to 80% observed a single time. The sequenced sample consisted of PBMCs. These receptors originate from a girl aged 10 to 17 in good health and CMV-seropositive. CDR3s include the opening cysteine and the closing phenylalanine or tryptophan. Fields, in order: clone size, D gene, J gene, V gene, CDR3 DNA, CDR3 protein. D genes are given only for firm matches. The listing skips clone size in some rows; elsewhere it reads once, few, many or a size class.

clone_size: .
d_call: .
j_call: TRBJ1-6
v_call: TRBV9
cdr3_nt: TGTGCCAGCAGCGATCCGGGACTCAATTCACCCCTCCACTTT
cdr3_aa: CASSDPGLNSPLHF

clone_size: few
d_call: TRBD2
j_call: TRBJ2-1
v_call: TRBV9
cdr3_nt: TGTGCCAGCAGCGCGGCGGGACTAGACTACAATGAGCAGTTCTTC
cdr3_aa: CASSAAGLDYNEQFF

clone_size: .
d_call: .
j_call: TRBJ2-5
v_call: TRBV7-8
cdr3_nt: TGTGCCAGCAGCTTAGCTCGACTCATAAAAGAGACCCAGTACTTC
cdr3_aa: CASSLARLIKETQYF

clone_size: .
d_call: TRBD2
j_call: TRBJ2-1
v_call: TRBV6-5
cdr3_nt: TGTGCCAGCAGTTACGGGGGGGGTTACAATGAGCAGTTCTTC
cdr3_aa: CASSYGGGYNEQFF

clone_size: .
d_call: .
j_call: TRBJ2-7
v_call: TRBV4-1
cdr3_nt: TGCGCCAGCAGCCAGGGCGGGGGACATACCTACGAGCAGTACTTC
cdr3_aa: CASSQGGGHTYEQYF

clone_size: .
d_call: .
j_call: TRBJ2-1
v_call: TRBV4-3
cdr3_nt: TGCGCCAGCAGCCAAGGGATAGACTATCTCAATGAGCAGTTCTTC
cdr3_aa: CASSQGIDYLNEQFF

clone_size: .
d_call: TRBD2
j_call: TRBJ2-5
v_call: TRBV4-2
cdr3_nt: TGTGCCAGCAGCCAGGGACTAGCGGGGGCACAAGAGACCCAGTACTTC
cdr3_aa: CASSQGLAGAQETQYF

clone_size: .
d_call: TRBD2
j_call: TRBJ2-7
v_call: TRBV27
cdr3_nt: TGTGCCAGCAGAAATTTAGCGGGCGATCCCTACGAGCAGTACTTC
cdr3_aa: CASRNLAGDPYEQYF

clone_size: .
d_call: .
j_call: TRBJ2-6
v_call: TRBV9
cdr3_nt: TGTGCCAGCAGCCCTTACACCTCTGGGGCCAACGTCCTGACTTTC
cdr3_aa: CASSPYTSGANVLTF

clone_size: .
d_call: .
j_call: TRBJ2-7
v_call: TRBV30
cdr3_nt: TGTGCCTGGATTAACACCTACGAGCAGTACTTC
cdr3_aa: CAWINTYEQYF

clone_size: .
d_call: .
j_call: TRBJ1-5
v_call: TRBV7-8
cdr3_nt: TGTGCCAGCAGCTTAGTTCCGCGGTCATCCAATCAGCCCCAGCATTTT
cdr3_aa: CASSLVPRSSNQPQHF

clone_size: .
d_call: .
j_call: TRBJ1-1
v_call: TRBV12-5
cdr3_nt: TGTGCTAGTGGTTTGGTACAGTTCCGAGCTTTCTTT
cdr3_aa: CASGLVQFRAFF

clone_size: .
d_call: .
j_call: TRBJ1-1
v_call: TRBV9
cdr3_nt: TGTGCCAGCAGCGTTCGGGGTGGCGGGTACACTGAAGCTTTCTTT
cdr3_aa: CASSVRGGGYTEAFF

clone_size: .
d_call: TRBD1
j_call: TRBJ2-4
v_call: TRBV4-2
cdr3_nt: TGTGCCAGCAGCCAAGCGGACAGGGTTGTAGCCAAAAACATTCAGTACTTC
cdr3_aa: CASSQADRVVAKNIQYF

clone_size: few
d_call: TRBD2
j_call: TRBJ2-3
v_call: TRBV5-4
cdr3_nt: TGTGCCAGCAGCACAGGGACTAGCGTCAGCACAGATACGCAGTATTTT
cdr3_aa: CASSTGTSVSTDTQYF

clone_size: once
d_call: TRBD1
j_call: TRBJ1-5
v_call: TRBV19
cdr3_nt: TGTGCCAGTAGTCAGGACAGGGATCAGCCCCAGCATTTT
cdr3_aa: CASSQDRDQPQHF

clone_size: .
d_call: TRBD2
j_call: TRBJ2-3
v_call: TRBV4-2
cdr3_nt: TGTGCCAGCAGCCAAGGGCGTCTAGCGGGGAACACAGATACGCAGTATTTT
cdr3_aa: CASSQGRLAGNTDTQYF

clone_size: once
d_call: .
j_call: TRBJ1-4
v_call: TRBV18
cdr3_nt: TGTGCCAGCTCACCTCAGCCACAGGCGGCACCTGAAAAACTGTTTTTT
cdr3_aa: CASSPQPQAAPEKLFF

clone_size: .
d_call: .
j_call: TRBJ1-1
v_call: TRBV6-5
cdr3_nt: TGTGCCGGCAGCCCACTCGGAGAGGGTGAAACTGAAGCTTTCTTT
cdr3_aa: CAGSPLGEGETEAFF

clone_size: .
d_call: .
j_call: TRBJ1-4
v_call: TRBV23-1
cdr3_nt: TGCGCCAGCAGTCAAAGGGGTGAAAAACTGTTTTTT
cdr3_aa: CASSQRGEKLFF

clone_size: once
d_call: .
j_call: TRBJ1-3
v_call: TRBV30
cdr3_nt: TGTGCCTGGAGGAGAGGCGGGTCTGGAAACACCATATATTTT
cdr3_aa: CAWRRGGSGNTIYF

clone_size: .
d_call: .
j_call: TRBJ1-4
v_call: TRBV29-1
cdr3_nt: TGCAGCGTTGCGGGGAGGGTTGGAGGAGAAAAACTGTTTTTT
cdr3_aa: CSVAGRVGGEKLFF

clone_size: .
d_call: .
j_call: TRBJ2-3
v_call: TRBV7-9
cdr3_nt: TGTGCCAGCAGCTTGGTTAGCGGAGGGGCAGATACGCAGTATTTT
cdr3_aa: CASSLVSGGADTQYF

clone_size: .
d_call: TRBD2
j_call: TRBJ2-2
v_call: TRBV11-3
cdr3_nt: TGTGCCAGCAGCGCGGGACTAGGGAACACCGGGGAGCTGTTTTTT
cdr3_aa: CASSAGLGNTGELFF

clone_size: .
d_call: .
j_call: TRBJ2-7
v_call: TRBV4-1
cdr3_nt: TGCGCCAGCAGCCAACTTTTGGTGGGACACAAACCCTACGAGCAGTACTTC
cdr3_aa: CASSQLLVGHKPYEQYF

clone_size: .
d_call: .
j_call: TRBJ2-3
v_call: TRBV29-1
cdr3_nt: TGCAGCGTGGAGGGGTCCACAGATACGCAGTATTTT
cdr3_aa: CSVEGSTDTQYF

clone_size: .
d_call: TRBD2
j_call: TRBJ2-1
v_call: TRBV7-7
cdr3_nt: TGTGCTAGCAGCTTAGGACTAGCGTGGTCAAATGAGCAGTTCTTC
cdr3_aa: CASSLGLAWSNEQFF

clone_size: .
d_call: .
j_call: TRBJ2-3
v_call: TRBV12-5
cdr3_nt: TGTGCTAGTGGGCGGGACAGCCTCACAGATACGCAGTATTTT
cdr3_aa: CASGRDSLTDTQYF

clone_size: .
d_call: .
j_call: TRBJ2-5
v_call: TRBV11-2
cdr3_nt: TGTGCCAGCAGCTACCGTAGGGGGTCAGAGACCCAGTACTTC
cdr3_aa: CASSYRRGSETQYF

clone_size: once
d_call: TRBD2
j_call: TRBJ2-5
v_call: TRBV6-6
cdr3_nt: TGTGCCACCCAGCGGGAGGGCCTTGTAGAGACCCAGTACTTC
cdr3_aa: CATQREGLVETQYF

clone_size: .
d_call: .
j_call: TRBJ1-1
v_call: TRBV9
cdr3_nt: TGTGCCAGCAGCGTAGGATCGGGTAGATCTTTCTTT
cdr3_aa: CASSVGSGRSFF

clone_size: .
d_call: .
j_call: TRBJ1-1
v_call: TRBV28
cdr3_nt: TGTGCCAGCATAGTACAGGGCGACACTGAAGCTTTCTTT
cdr3_aa: CASIVQGDTEAFF